This T cell receptor (beta chain) was found in a study of cytomegalovirus exposure and HLA in healthy donors. The PCR ran on 60 Vbeta and 13 Jbeta primers. Profiled with immunoSEQ multiplex PCR; TCRdb holds only in-frame clones, not every one. The sample table includes under 150,000 clones. For this clone: Its specificity is not known.

Study outcomes and limitations: Some TCR beta chains (around 160 of them) were listed as cytomegalovirus-associated.

From germline, CDR1 is LGHNA and CDR2 YNFKEQ. The CDR3 totals 17 residues. V dropped 0 bases and J dropped 6; count of bases not matched to a gene: 14. The clonotype originates from a man in his forties in good health and CMV-seronegative. The specimen sequenced was PBMCs. The V gene is TRBV4-2, the J gene TRBJ2-7, with TRBD2 identical over 7 bases. In nucleotides, the CDR3 is TGTGCCAGCAGCCAAGATCCGAGGTTGGGAGGGGAAGGCGAGCAGTACTTC. It translates to CASSQDPRLGGEGEQYF.